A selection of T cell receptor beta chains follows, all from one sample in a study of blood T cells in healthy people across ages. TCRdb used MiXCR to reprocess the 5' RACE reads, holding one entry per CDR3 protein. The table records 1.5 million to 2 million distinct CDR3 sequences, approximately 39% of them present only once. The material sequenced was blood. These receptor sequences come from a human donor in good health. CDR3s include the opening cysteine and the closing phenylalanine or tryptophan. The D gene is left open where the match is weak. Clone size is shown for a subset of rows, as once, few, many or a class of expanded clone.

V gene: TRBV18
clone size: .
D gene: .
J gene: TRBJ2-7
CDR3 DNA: TGTGCCAGCTCGCCCGGGACAACCTCCTACGAGCAGTACTTC
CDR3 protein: CASSPGTTSYEQYF

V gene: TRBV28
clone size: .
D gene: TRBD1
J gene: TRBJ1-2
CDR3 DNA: TGTGCCACACAGAGACAGGGGCGGGGCTACACCTTC
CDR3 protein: CATQRQGRGYTF

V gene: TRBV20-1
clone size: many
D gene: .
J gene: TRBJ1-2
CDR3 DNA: TGCAGTGCTAGAGTCAGGGACTATGGCTACACCTTC
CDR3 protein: CSARVRDYGYTF

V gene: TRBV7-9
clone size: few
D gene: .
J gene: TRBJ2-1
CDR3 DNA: TGTGCCAGCACCCTCCAGACGGCGGAATACTACAATGAGCAGTTCTTC
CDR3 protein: CASTLQTAEYYNEQFF

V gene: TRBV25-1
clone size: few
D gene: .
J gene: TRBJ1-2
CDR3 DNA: TGTGCCAGCAGTGAATTTTTGGGACACAACTATGGCTACACCTTC
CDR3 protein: CASSEFLGHNYGYTF

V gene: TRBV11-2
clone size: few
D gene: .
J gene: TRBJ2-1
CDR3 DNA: TGTGCCAGCAGTCGAACTAGCAGGGGGGAGGGTGAGCAGTTCTTC
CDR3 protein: CASSRTSRGEGEQFF

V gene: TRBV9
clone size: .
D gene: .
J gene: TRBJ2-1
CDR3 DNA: TGTGCCAGCAGTGCGGCCGACTCCTACAATGAGCAGTTCTTC
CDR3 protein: CASSAADSYNEQFF

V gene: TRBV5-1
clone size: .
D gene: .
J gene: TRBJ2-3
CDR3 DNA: TGCGCCAGCAGCCCGGGACGGTCGATGGATGATACGCAGTATTTT
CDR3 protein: CASSPGRSMDDTQYF

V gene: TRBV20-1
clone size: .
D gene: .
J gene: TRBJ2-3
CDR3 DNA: TGCAGTGCTAGGAGAGAGGGTTATTACACAGATACGGAGTATTTT
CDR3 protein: CSARREGYYTDTEYF

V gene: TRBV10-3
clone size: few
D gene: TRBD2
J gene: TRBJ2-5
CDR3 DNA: TGTGCCATCAGTGAGCAAGCGGGGGCCGAAGAGACCCAGTACTTC
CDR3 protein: CAISEQAGAEETQYF

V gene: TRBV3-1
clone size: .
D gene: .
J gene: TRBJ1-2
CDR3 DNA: TGTGCCAGCAGCTCCAGGGCCCGGGACTATGGCTACACCTTC
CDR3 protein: CASSSRARDYGYTF

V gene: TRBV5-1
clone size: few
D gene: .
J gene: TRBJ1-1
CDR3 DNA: TGCGCCAGCAGCTTGTCTCCGGGGGTTATCACTGAAGCTTTCTTT
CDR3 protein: CASSLSPGVITEAFF

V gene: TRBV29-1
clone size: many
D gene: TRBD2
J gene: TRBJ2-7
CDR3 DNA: TGCAGCGTTCGCGTCAGGACTAGCCACTCCTACGAGCAGTACTTC
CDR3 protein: CSVRVRTSHSYEQYF

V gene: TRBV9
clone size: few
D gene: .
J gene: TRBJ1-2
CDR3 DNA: TGTGCCAGCACCCAGGACGGGTCGAACTATGGCTACACCTTC
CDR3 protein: CASTQDGSNYGYTF

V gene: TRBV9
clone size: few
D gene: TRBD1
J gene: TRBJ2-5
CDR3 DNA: TGTGCCAGCAGCCCTCCGACCAAGGGGGCGGAGACCCAGTACTTC
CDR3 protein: CASSPPTKGAETQYF

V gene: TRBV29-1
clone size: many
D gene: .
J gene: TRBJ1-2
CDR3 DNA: TGCAGCGTTGAGGGCGAGTTTGGCTACACCTTC
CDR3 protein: CSVEGEFGYTF

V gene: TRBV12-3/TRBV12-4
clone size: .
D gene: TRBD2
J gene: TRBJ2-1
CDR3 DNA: TGTGCCACGCTGGACCGTTTGATTGGGGGGGAGTTCTACAATGAGCAGTTCTTC
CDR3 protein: CATLDRLIGGEFYNEQFF

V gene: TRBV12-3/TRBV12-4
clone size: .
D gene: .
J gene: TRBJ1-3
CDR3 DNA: TGTGCCAGCAGTTTTGGGACAGGAAACACCATATATTTT
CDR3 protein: CASSFGTGNTIYF

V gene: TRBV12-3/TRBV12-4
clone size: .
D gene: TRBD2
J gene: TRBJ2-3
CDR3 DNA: TGTGCCAGCAGTTACGGGGGGGAGGCCACAGATACGCAGTATTTT
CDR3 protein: CASSYGGEATDTQYF

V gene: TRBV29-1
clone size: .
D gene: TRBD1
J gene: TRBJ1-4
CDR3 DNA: TGCAGCGTTGGCCGGACAGGCCCTAATGAAAAACTGTTTTTT
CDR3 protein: CSVGRTGPNEKLFF

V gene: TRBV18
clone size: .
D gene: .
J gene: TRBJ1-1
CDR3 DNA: TGTGCCAGCTCACTTATGGGACACGAAGAAGATGAAGCTTTCTTT
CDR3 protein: CASSLMGHEEDEAFF

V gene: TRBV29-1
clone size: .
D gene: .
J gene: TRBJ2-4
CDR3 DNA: TGCAGCGTGGCGGCGGGGGCCCCGGGCATTCAGTACTTC
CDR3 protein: CSVAAGAPGIQYF

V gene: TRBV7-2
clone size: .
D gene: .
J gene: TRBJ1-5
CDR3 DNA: TGTGCCAGCAGCTTTTTTGGGGGCAATCAGCCCCAGCATTTT
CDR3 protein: CASSFFGGNQPQHF

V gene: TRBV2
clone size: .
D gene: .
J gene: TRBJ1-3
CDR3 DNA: TGTGCCAGCAAAGGGAATCCAAGCTCTGGAAACACCATATATTTT
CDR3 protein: CASKGNPSSGNTIYF

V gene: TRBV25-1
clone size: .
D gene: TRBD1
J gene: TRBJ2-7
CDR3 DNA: TGTGCCAGCAGTGAGTCGACAGGGCTCTACGAGCAGTACTTC
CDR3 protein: CASSESTGLYEQYF

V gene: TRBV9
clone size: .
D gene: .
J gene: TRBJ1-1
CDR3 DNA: TGTGCCAGCAGCGTAGACGGGGGAAGGTCCTCTGTAGCTTTCTTT
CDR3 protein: CASSVDGGRSSVAFF

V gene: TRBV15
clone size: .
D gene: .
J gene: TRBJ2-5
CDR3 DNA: TGTGCCACCAGCAGACACAGGGAGGGTGAGACCCAGTACTTC
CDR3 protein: CATSRHREGETQYF

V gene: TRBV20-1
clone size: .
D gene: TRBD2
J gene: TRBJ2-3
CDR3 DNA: TGCAGTGCTAGAGAAGGCAGCGGGGGGGCCGGGAAGGATACGCAGTATTTT
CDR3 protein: CSAREGSGGAGKDTQYF

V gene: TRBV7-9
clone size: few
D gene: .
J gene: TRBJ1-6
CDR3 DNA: TGTGCCAGCAGCCGACCCGGGACCTTCAGTTCACCCCTCCACTTT
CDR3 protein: CASSRPGTFSSPLHF

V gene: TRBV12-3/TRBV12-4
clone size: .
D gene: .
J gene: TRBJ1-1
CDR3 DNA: TGTGCCAGCGATTCAGAGTCAGGGTACACTGAAGCTTTCTTT
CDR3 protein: CASDSESGYTEAFF

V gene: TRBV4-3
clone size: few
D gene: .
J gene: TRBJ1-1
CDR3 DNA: TGCGCCAGCAGCCGTCAGGGCCCTGGGGCTGAAGCTTTCTTT
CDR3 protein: CASSRQGPGAEAFF

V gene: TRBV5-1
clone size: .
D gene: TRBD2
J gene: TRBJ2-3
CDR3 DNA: TGCGCCAGCAGCTTAGGACTAGCGGTGGCCCCTCTCACAGATACGCAGTATTTT
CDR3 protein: CASSLGLAVAPLTDTQYF

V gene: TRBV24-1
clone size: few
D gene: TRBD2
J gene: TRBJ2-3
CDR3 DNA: TGTGCCACCAGTGATTCTGACCCACCTAGCGGGGTCACAGATACGCAGTATTTT
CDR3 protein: CATSDSDPPSGVTDTQYF

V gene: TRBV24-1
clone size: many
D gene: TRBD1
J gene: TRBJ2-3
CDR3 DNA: TGTGCCACCAGTGATGGGACAGGAGCCACAGATACGCAGTATTTT
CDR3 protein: CATSDGTGATDTQYF

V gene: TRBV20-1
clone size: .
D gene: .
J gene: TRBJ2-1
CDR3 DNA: TGCAGTGCTAGAGATTCCGGGGAGTATAGGTACAATGAGCAGTTCTTC
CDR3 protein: CSARDSGEYRYNEQFF